A selection of T cell receptor beta chains follows, all from one sample in a study of blood T cell repertoires in COVID-19. Repertoires were generated with immunoSEQ multiplex PCR, while TCRdb's copy carries only in-frame clones and drops some. The sample gives about 160,000 clones, approximately 92% of which show up once; around an eighth is in the top ten. The material sequenced was peripheral blood. The source of these receptors is a man aged 18 to 29 with COVID-19, enrolled during active disease. The CDR3 runs from the conserved cysteine through the conserved F or W. Each record gives: V gene, D gene, CDR3 length, J gene, CDR3 protein. A D gene is named only where the DNA matches it firmly.

V gene: TRBV5-1; D gene: TRBD2; CDR3 length: 17; J gene: TRBJ2-3; CDR3 protein: CASSLETSGRAGDTQYF
V gene: TRBV2; D gene: -; CDR3 length: 12; J gene: TRBJ1-1; CDR3 protein: CASRLTEPEAFF
V gene: TRBV6-5; D gene: -; CDR3 length: 15; J gene: TRBJ2-5; CDR3 protein: CASKFGRVQSETQYF
V gene: TRBV6-5; D gene: TRBD1; CDR3 length: 12; J gene: TRBJ1-1; CDR3 protein: CASSHTGTGAFF
V gene: TRBV28; D gene: -; CDR3 length: 14; J gene: TRBJ1-1; CDR3 protein: CASREGILNTEAFF
V gene: TRBV27; D gene: -; CDR3 length: 15; J gene: TRBJ2-7; CDR3 protein: CASSLYAGVGYEQYF
V gene: TRBV19; D gene: TRBD1; CDR3 length: 17; J gene: TRBJ2-7; CDR3 protein: CASSWVVGQGVTYEQYF
V gene: TRBV9; D gene: TRBD2; CDR3 length: 13; J gene: TRBJ2-1; CDR3 protein: CASSVVSGREQFF
V gene: TRBV7-2; D gene: TRBD2; CDR3 length: 15; J gene: TRBJ2-3; CDR3 protein: CASSLVTGGPYTQYF
V gene: TRBV4-1; D gene: TRBD2; CDR3 length: 13; J gene: TRBJ2-1; CDR3 protein: CASSQDTSDEQFF
V gene: TRBV5-6; D gene: -; CDR3 length: 18; J gene: TRBJ2-6; CDR3 protein: CASSRPGGRFSGANVLTF
V gene: TRBV27; D gene: TRBD1; CDR3 length: 16; J gene: TRBJ1-2; CDR3 protein: CASSLSGTGGGYGYTF
V gene: TRBV12-3/TRBV12-4; D gene: -; CDR3 length: 12; J gene: TRBJ2-2; CDR3 protein: CASSFGGGELFF
V gene: TRBV24-1; D gene: TRBD1; CDR3 length: 17; J gene: TRBJ2-2; CDR3 protein: CATSIPPGQGAPGELFF
V gene: TRBV28; D gene: -; CDR3 length: 14; J gene: TRBJ2-7; CDR3 protein: CASTQTDSSYEQYF
V gene: TRBV5-6; D gene: TRBD2; CDR3 length: 15; J gene: TRBJ2-7; CDR3 protein: CASTELAGPLHEQYF
V gene: TRBV9; D gene: TRBD2; CDR3 length: 21; J gene: TRBJ2-6; CDR3 protein: CASSGPLAGGQKSSGANVLTF
V gene: TRBV18; D gene: -; CDR3 length: 16; J gene: TRBJ2-2; CDR3 protein: CASSPSRGANTGELFF
V gene: TRBV11-2; D gene: TRBD1; CDR3 length: 16; J gene: TRBJ2-3; CDR3 protein: CASSFRTGGYTDTQYF
V gene: TRBV7-9; D gene: TRBD1; CDR3 length: 14; J gene: TRBJ1-2; CDR3 protein: CASSSGQLNYGYTF
V gene: TRBV2; D gene: -; CDR3 length: 14; J gene: TRBJ1-5; CDR3 protein: CASSDGGGEQPQHF
V gene: TRBV4-2; D gene: TRBD2; CDR3 length: 21; J gene: TRBJ2-1; CDR3 protein: CASSQDFLGLAGTYSYNEQFF
V gene: TRBV9; D gene: TRBD2; CDR3 length: 16; J gene: TRBJ2-7; CDR3 protein: CASSVDREGRRGEQYF
V gene: TRBV9; D gene: TRBD1; CDR3 length: 15; J gene: TRBJ2-2; CDR3 protein: CASSPSQGYTGELFF
V gene: TRBV30; D gene: -; CDR3 length: 14; J gene: TRBJ2-2; CDR3 protein: CASESGGSGGELFF
V gene: TRBV28; D gene: -; CDR3 length: 13; J gene: TRBJ2-4; CDR3 protein: CASIGVGKNIQYF
V gene: TRBV4-3; D gene: -; CDR3 length: 18; J gene: TRBJ2-1; CDR3 protein: CASSQDPPGAGVVNEQFF
V gene: TRBV2; D gene: TRBD2; CDR3 length: 14; J gene: TRBJ2-2; CDR3 protein: CASRSGTNTGELFF
V gene: TRBV19; D gene: -; CDR3 length: 16; J gene: TRBJ2-5; CDR3 protein: CASSNERAGYQETQYF
V gene: TRBV24-1; D gene: -; CDR3 length: 15; J gene: TRBJ2-1; CDR3 protein: CATSDLVRGGNEQFF
V gene: TRBV12-3/TRBV12-4; D gene: -; CDR3 length: 11; J gene: TRBJ2-7; CDR3 protein: CASEGAGGRYF
V gene: TRBV25-1; D gene: -; CDR3 length: 16; J gene: TRBJ2-7; CDR3 protein: CASSGPQLKGTYEQYF
V gene: TRBV19; D gene: -; CDR3 length: 18; J gene: TRBJ1-1; CDR3 protein: CASTKGPGQVGAYTEAFF
V gene: TRBV4-3; D gene: -; CDR3 length: 13; J gene: TRBJ2-1; CDR3 protein: CASSHGINNEQFF
V gene: TRBV2; D gene: -; CDR3 length: 13; J gene: TRBJ2-1; CDR3 protein: CASSGREYDEQFF
V gene: TRBV6-1; D gene: -; CDR3 length: 17; J gene: TRBJ1-2; CDR3 protein: CASSEDGGVVWQGGYTF
V gene: TRBV4-1; D gene: -; CDR3 length: 16; J gene: TRBJ1-5; CDR3 protein: CASSQVTEDSNQPQHF
V gene: TRBV2; D gene: TRBD2; CDR3 length: 18; J gene: TRBJ2-3; CDR3 protein: CASPLLIGLAGSTDTQYF
V gene: TRBV5-1; D gene: -; CDR3 length: 16; J gene: TRBJ2-1; CDR3 protein: CASSLGTGSIYNEQFF
V gene: TRBV13; D gene: TRBD2; CDR3 length: 14; J gene: TRBJ2-5; CDR3 protein: CASSFGGGQETQYF
V gene: TRBV10-3; D gene: TRBD1; CDR3 length: 13; J gene: TRBJ2-7; CDR3 protein: CAITSRGTYEQYF
V gene: TRBV5-6; D gene: -; CDR3 length: 15; J gene: TRBJ2-1; CDR3 protein: CASSLDRSENNEQFF
V gene: TRBV10-2; D gene: -; CDR3 length: 14; J gene: TRBJ1-4; CDR3 protein: CASRPGVANEKLLF
V gene: TRBV6-5; D gene: TRBD2; CDR3 length: 14; J gene: TRBJ2-5; CDR3 protein: CASSTGLAVETQYF
V gene: TRBV28; D gene: -; CDR3 length: 12; J gene: TRBJ2-5; CDR3 protein: CASSLPGETQYF
V gene: TRBV5-1; D gene: -; CDR3 length: 14; J gene: TRBJ2-1; CDR3 protein: CASSVDGSINEQFF
V gene: TRBV19; D gene: -; CDR3 length: 14; J gene: TRBJ2-7; CDR3 protein: CASSIAQGGYEQYF
V gene: TRBV6-2/TRBV6-3; D gene: TRBD2; CDR3 length: 15; J gene: TRBJ2-1; CDR3 protein: CASSVSTSGRNEQFF
V gene: TRBV7-9; D gene: -; CDR3 length: 18; J gene: TRBJ2-7; CDR3 protein: CASSLNPYSGKSDYEQYF